This is a list of T cell receptor beta chains from one sample in a study of T cell responses to AZD1222 COVID-19 vaccine. TCRdb keeps only in-frame clones here, not all; method: immunoSEQ multiplex PCR. Of roughly 80,000 clones listed, about nine tenths are singletons. Source: peripheral blood, taken 28 days after the second AZD1222 dose. These TCRs come from an adult who received the AZD1222 COVID-19 vaccine. The CDR3 runs from the conserved cysteine through the conserved F or W. Fields, in order: clone size, D gene, J gene, V gene, CDR3 protein, CDR3 DNA. D genes are given only for firm matches. Clone size, where shown, is once, few, many, or a class for clones that have expanded.

abundance: -; d_gene: -; j_gene: TRBJ1-1; v_gene: TRBV6-1; CDR3aa: CASSEGAGAAVTEAFF; CDR3nt: TGTGCCAGCAGCGAAGGGGCAGGGGCGGCCGTGACTGAAGCTTTCTTT
abundance: -; d_gene: TRBD1; j_gene: TRBJ1-2; v_gene: TRBV7-9; CDR3aa: CASSRGQGSYGYTF; CDR3nt: TGTGCCAGCAGCCGCGGACAGGGGAGCTATGGCTACACCTTC
abundance: -; d_gene: -; j_gene: TRBJ1-1; v_gene: TRBV3-1/TRBV3-2; CDR3aa: CASSQGIRGTEAFF; CDR3nt: TGTGCCAGCAGCCAAGGGATTCGGGGTACTGAAGCTTTCTTT
abundance: -; d_gene: -; j_gene: TRBJ1-1; v_gene: TRBV12-3/TRBV12-4; CDR3aa: CASSLAKEGEAFF; CDR3nt: TGTGCCAGCAGTTTAGCTAAGGAAGGTGAAGCTTTCTTT
abundance: -; d_gene: -; j_gene: TRBJ1-3; v_gene: TRBV6-5; CDR3aa: CATSWDSGNTIYF; CDR3nt: TGTGCCACCTCATGGGACTCTGGAAACACCATATATTTT
abundance: -; d_gene: -; j_gene: TRBJ1-2; v_gene: TRBV3-1/TRBV3-2; CDR3aa: CASSQTGRYGYTF; CDR3nt: TGTGCCAGCAGCCAAACAGGGAGGTATGGCTACACCTTC
abundance: -; d_gene: TRBD1; j_gene: TRBJ1-1; v_gene: TRBV5-1; CDR3aa: CASSLAEGQGSTEAFF; CDR3nt: TGCGCCAGCAGCTTGGCCGAAGGACAGGGGAGTACTGAAGCTTTCTTT
abundance: -; d_gene: -; j_gene: TRBJ2-2; v_gene: TRBV12-3/TRBV12-4; CDR3aa: CASSEAPTGELFF; CDR3nt: TGTGCCAGCAGTGAAGCCCCGACCGGGGAGCTGTTTTTT
abundance: -; d_gene: -; j_gene: TRBJ1-3; v_gene: TRBV19; CDR3aa: CASSIGGFGNTIYF; CDR3nt: TGTGCCAGTAGTATTGGGGGATTTGGAAACACCATATATTTT
abundance: -; d_gene: TRBD1; j_gene: TRBJ2-7; v_gene: TRBV9; CDR3aa: CASSGPDRDAYEQYF; CDR3nt: TGTGCCAGCAGCGGTCCAGACAGGGACGCCTACGAGCAGTACTTC
abundance: -; d_gene: -; j_gene: TRBJ1-1; v_gene: TRBV2; CDR3aa: CASSEVLDTEAFF; CDR3nt: TGTGCCAGCAGTGAAGTGTTGGACACTGAAGCTTTCTTT
abundance: -; d_gene: -; j_gene: TRBJ1-6; v_gene: TRBV21-1; CDR3aa: CASSNRQATYNSPLHF; CDR3nt: TGTGCCAGCAGCAATAGGCAGGCCACCTATAATTCACCCCTCCACTTT
abundance: -; d_gene: -; j_gene: TRBJ1-3; v_gene: TRBV7-9; CDR3aa: CASTPGVSGNTIYF; CDR3nt: TGTGCCAGCACCCCCGGGGTCTCTGGAAACACCATATATTTT
abundance: -; d_gene: -; j_gene: TRBJ1-4; v_gene: TRBV30; CDR3aa: CAWSGSGAHSYEKLFF; CDR3nt: TGTGCCTGGAGTGGGTCCGGCGCCCACTCCTATGAAAAACTGTTTTTT
abundance: -; d_gene: -; j_gene: TRBJ2-2; v_gene: TRBV12-3/TRBV12-4; CDR3aa: CASARVVGELFF; CDR3nt: TGTGCCAGCGCCCGGGTGGTCGGGGAGCTGTTTTTT
abundance: -; d_gene: -; j_gene: TRBJ2-1; v_gene: TRBV11-3; CDR3aa: CASSLMEEQFF; CDR3nt: TGTGCCAGCAGCTTAATGGAAGAGCAGTTCTTC
abundance: -; d_gene: -; j_gene: TRBJ2-3; v_gene: TRBV30; CDR3aa: CAWTPPAGSTDTQYF; CDR3nt: TGTGCCTGGACCCCCCCTGCGGGATCCACAGATACGCAGTATTTT
abundance: -; d_gene: -; j_gene: TRBJ1-1; v_gene: TRBV3-1/TRBV3-2; CDR3aa: CASSPGVGTEAFF; CDR3nt: TGTGCCAGCAGCCCAGGGGTGGGCACTGAAGCTTTCTTT
abundance: -; d_gene: -; j_gene: TRBJ2-1; v_gene: TRBV5-4; CDR3aa: CASSSPRGTSHKYNEQFF; CDR3nt: TGTGCCAGCAGCTCCCCTCGGGGGACTTCCCACAAATACAATGAGCAGTTCTTC
abundance: once; d_gene: -; j_gene: TRBJ1-1; v_gene: TRBV19; CDR3aa: CASSLGGGPEAFF; CDR3nt: TGTGCCAGTAGTCTTGGGGGGGGCCCTGAAGCTTTCTTT
abundance: -; d_gene: -; j_gene: TRBJ2-7; v_gene: TRBV7-9; CDR3aa: CASRTGSYEQYF; CDR3nt: TGTGCCAGCAGGACTGGATCTTACGAGCAGTACTTC
abundance: -; d_gene: -; j_gene: TRBJ1-2; v_gene: TRBV11-2; CDR3aa: CASSLTGTAGGYTF; CDR3nt: TGTGCCAGCAGCTTAACAGGGACCGCCGGTGGCTACACCTTC
abundance: once; d_gene: -; j_gene: TRBJ1-3; v_gene: TRBV7-9; CDR3aa: CASSSGTSPTIYF; CDR3nt: TGTGCCAGCAGCTCCGGGACCAGCCCCACCATATATTTT
abundance: -; d_gene: -; j_gene: TRBJ1-4; v_gene: TRBV9; CDR3aa: CASSESLATNEKLFF; CDR3nt: TGTGCCAGCAGCGAAAGTCTGGCTACTAATGAAAAACTGTTTTTT
abundance: -; d_gene: -; j_gene: TRBJ1-1; v_gene: TRBV2; CDR3aa: CASSSRTTGKVVGAFF; CDR3nt: TGTGCCAGCAGTTCTAGAACTACAGGGAAGGTGGTGGGAGCTTTCTTT
abundance: -; d_gene: -; j_gene: TRBJ1-2; v_gene: TRBV9; CDR3aa: CASSTNGQFGNYGYTF; CDR3nt: TGTGCCAGCAGCACCAACGGACAGTTCGGGAACTATGGCTACACCTTC
abundance: -; d_gene: -; j_gene: TRBJ1-6; v_gene: TRBV9; CDR3aa: CASSLTGRFDSPLHF; CDR3nt: TGTGCCAGCAGCCTCACAGGGAGGTTCGATTCACCCCTCCACTTT
abundance: -; d_gene: -; j_gene: TRBJ1-2; v_gene: TRBV5-1; CDR3aa: CASSLGSDPTDRHYGYTF; CDR3nt: TGCGCCAGCAGCTTGGGGTCAGACCCGACAGACCGCCACTATGGCTACACCTTC
abundance: few; d_gene: -; j_gene: TRBJ1-3; v_gene: TRBV10-3; CDR3aa: CAIRDSSGNTIYF; CDR3nt: TGTGCCATCAGGGACAGCTCTGGAAACACCATATATTTT
abundance: once; d_gene: TRBD1; j_gene: TRBJ1-3; v_gene: TRBV5-1; CDR3aa: CASSLDRGAGNTIYF; CDR3nt: TGCGCCAGCAGCCTAGACAGGGGTGCTGGAAACACCATATATTTT
abundance: -; d_gene: -; j_gene: TRBJ1-2; v_gene: TRBV5-1; CDR3aa: CASSSPGGITRGGYTF; CDR3nt: TGCGCCAGCAGCTCCCCGGGGGGGATAACTCGGGGCGGCTACACCTTC
abundance: -; d_gene: -; j_gene: TRBJ1-4; v_gene: TRBV30; CDR3aa: CAWTPGITNEKLFF; CDR3nt: TGTGCCTGGACGCCCGGGATTACTAATGAAAAACTGTTTTTT
abundance: -; d_gene: -; j_gene: TRBJ1-2; v_gene: TRBV3-1/TRBV3-2; CDR3aa: CASSQGEGEARVYTF; CDR3nt: TGTGCCAGCAGCCAAGGGGAGGGGGAGGCAAGGGTCTACACCTTC
abundance: -; d_gene: -; j_gene: TRBJ1-1; v_gene: TRBV11-3; CDR3aa: CASTTSRGLTAMNTEAFF; CDR3nt: TGTGCCAGCACCACTTCAAGAGGCTTAACAGCCATGAACACTGAAGCTTTCTTT
abundance: -; d_gene: TRBD1; j_gene: TRBJ1-2; v_gene: TRBV6-5; CDR3aa: CASTLGTGGLRGYTF; CDR3nt: TGTGCCAGCACCTTAGGGACAGGGGGCCTTCGGGGCTACACCTTC
abundance: -; d_gene: TRBD2; j_gene: TRBJ2-7; v_gene: TRBV19; CDR3aa: CASSDLAGAPQSIYEQYF; CDR3nt: TGTGCCAGTAGTGACCTAGCGGGAGCGCCCCAATCAATCTACGAGCAGTACTTC
abundance: -; d_gene: -; j_gene: TRBJ1-5; v_gene: TRBV6-2/TRBV6-3; CDR3aa: CASSSFAGVDQPQHF; CDR3nt: TGTGCCAGCAGTTCTTTTGCGGGGGTCGATCAGCCCCAGCATTTT
abundance: -; d_gene: TRBD1; j_gene: TRBJ1-2; v_gene: TRBV7-9; CDR3aa: CASSRQGRALRGYTF; CDR3nt: TGTGCCAGCAGTCGACAGGGGAGGGCTCTTCGCGGCTACACCTTC
abundance: -; d_gene: -; j_gene: TRBJ1-2; v_gene: TRBV30; CDR3aa: CALDGPEGGWNYGYTF; CDR3nt: TGTGCCTTGGATGGGCCCGAGGGGGGCTGGAACTATGGCTACACCTTC
abundance: -; d_gene: -; j_gene: TRBJ1-3; v_gene: TRBV7-7; CDR3aa: CASSTTSGNTIYF; CDR3nt: TGTGCCAGCAGCACCACCTCTGGAAACACCATATATTTT